The following is a T cell receptor beta chain sequence with its context. Its specificity is unknown. These data originate in a study of cytomegalovirus exposure and HLA in healthy donors. A multiplex PCR was run with 60 Vbeta primers and 13 Jbeta primers. Clones were read by immunoSEQ multiplex PCR, and TCRdb kept only the in-frame ones, dropping some. The profile shows 150,000 to 200,000 clones, about 80% of them singletons. Study observations and caveats: Listed as cytomegalovirus-associated were over 150 TCR beta chains. Some V segments (TRBV6-2 and TRBV6-3 among them) were excluded as indistinguishable. Presence/absence analysis assumed near-uniform sequencing depth across donors.

CDR1 is MGHRA, CDR2 YSYEKL, per germline. V was shortened by 6 bases and J by 0 bases, with 12 bases between the two germline ends. The CDR3 runs 16 residues. Sampled while nominally healthy, donors likely had unrecorded immune exposures. Specimen: PBMCs. The TCR comes from a woman aged 40-49 years in good health and CMV-seronegative. The rearrangement uses TRBV4-1 and TRBJ2-6; D is undetermined. The CDR3 DNA is TGCGCCAGCAGGAATGCCGAGAGCTCTGGGGCCAACGTCCTGACTTTC. It specifies CASRNAESSGANVLTF.